Shown below are 23 T cell receptor beta chains from a single sample sequenced in a study of radiation and T cells in renal cell carcinoma. Specified time point: baseline pretreatment blood. The treatment here: 15 Gy SBRT to primary tumor, nephrectomy 4 weeks later. The table came from immunoSEQ multiplex PCR; TCRdb's copy has only in-frame clones and leaves some out. The sample lists 100,000 to 150,000 clones; around 84% were seen once. Source: blood, taken from a patient whose treatment included radiotherapy and nephrectomy. These receptors were taken from a woman aged 60-75 years with renal cell carcinoma.

Only a few counts were recorded for this clone. The V gene is TRBV30, the J gene TRBJ2-2; possible D gene TRBD1, 5 bases. The CDR3 totals 14 residues. With 5 bases removed from V and 1 base from J, the gap between germline ends came to 11 bases. Germline V CDR1 and CDR2: GTSNPN, SVGIG (reference sequence). The CDR3 sequence: CAWQRDRNTGELFF. DNA for the CDR3: TGTGCCTGGCAAAGAGACAGGAACACCGGGGAGCTGTTTTTT.

This clone showed up just a few times. V usage is TRBV19 and J usage is TRBJ1-2, with D uncertain. This CDR3 comprises 16 residues. V gave up 2 bases and J gave up 2 bases, with 15 bases separating them. CDR1 is LNHDA and CDR2 is SQIVND in the germline V gene (reference sequence). CDR3 sequence: CASSISEGYRNYGYTF. CDR3 DNA sequence: TGTGCCAGTAGTATAAGCGAGGGTTATCGAAACTATGGCTACACCTTC.

The rearrangement links TRBV6-5 to TRBJ2-5, with D perhaps TRBD1 or TRBD2 (5 bases each). The CDR3 runs to 14 residues. Germline V gene data show CDR1 as MNHEY and CDR2 as SVGAGI. V was shortened by 5 bases and J by 4 bases, with 14 bases between the two germline ends. The CDR3 reads CASSPPGTRETQYF. Written as DNA, the CDR3 is TGTGCCAGCAGTCCTCCGGGGACCAGAGAGACCCAGTACTTC.

The chain joins TRBV5-1 to TRBJ1-5, with D perhaps matching TRBD1 (5 bases). V was clipped by 0 bases and J by 2 bases, with 12 bases between them. Germline V gene lookup returns CDR1 SGHRS and CDR2 YFSETQ. The CDR3 loop spans 16 amino acids. This chain's CDR3 is CASSLDGVGGNQPQHF. The CDR3 DNA sequence: TGCGCCAGCAGCTTGGATGGAGTGGGGGGCAATCAGCCCCAGCATTTT.

The genes are TRBV7-9 and TRBJ1-2; D gene uncertain. Germline V gene data show CDR1 as SEHNR and CDR2 as FQNEAQ (reference sequence). There are 15 residues in the CDR3. V shed 4 bases and J shed 1 base, with 13 bases lying between them. CDR3 coding DNA: TGTGCCAGCAGCTCAAATAAGGGCAGTAACTATGGCTACACCTTC. Amino acids: CASSSNKGSNYGYTF.

In this sample, this clone turned up once. This chain joins TRBV5-1 and TRBJ2-3; the match to TRBD2 covers 13 bases. V shed 4 bases, J shed 3 bases, and the junction held 5 bases outside the gene matches. This CDR3 has 16 amino acids. CDR1 is SGHRS and CDR2 is YFSETQ in the germline V gene. CDR3: CASSPGTSGATDTQYF. Here the CDR3 DNA reads TGCGCCAGCAGCCCCGGGACTAGCGGGGCGACAGATACGCAGTATTTT.

V gene TRBV5-4 combines with J gene TRBJ2-5; TRBD2 agrees at 11 bases. The CDR3 is 15 residues long. Germline V CDR1 and CDR2: SGHNT, YYREEE (reference sequence). The trim removed 2 bases at V and 5 bases at J, leaving 5 bases unmatched. In nucleotides, the CDR3 is TGTGCCAGCAGCTTTCTAGCGGGAGGAGGTGAGACCCAGTACTTC. Amino acids: CASSFLAGGGETQYF.

The gene calls are TRBV21-1 and TRBJ1-2. TRBV21-1 is noted as a pseudogene. The CDR3 spans 18 residues. The DNA for the CDR3 is TGTGCCAGCAGCAAAGAGCTCCCCGGGGGGGGTGCAAACTATGGCTACACCTTC. Amino acid sequence: CASSKELPGGGANYGYTF.

V gene TRBV4-1 combines with J gene TRBJ2-7; D possibly corresponds to TRBD1 (5 bases). Trimming left V 1 base short and J 2 bases short, with 6 bases between. CDR1 and CDR2 from the germline V gene are MGHRA and YSYEKL. This CDR3 has 13 residues. Here the CDR3 DNA reads TGCGCCAGCAGCCAAGGGGGCCCCTACGAGCAGTACTTC. Translation: CASSQGGPYEQYF.

This chain uses TRBV5-6 with TRBJ1-4; no reliable D call. V was cut by 5 bases and J by 7 bases, with 15 bases left in between. The CDR3 runs 14 residues. Germline V CDR1 and CDR2: SGHDT, YYEEEE. In DNA form, the CDR3 reads TGTGCCAGCAGTTACGACCTAGATGTTGAAAAACTGTTTTTT. As protein: CASSYDLDVEKLFF.

This rearrangement joins TRBV4-1 to TRBJ2-5, with 7 positions matching TRBD1. V lost 3 bases to trimming and J lost 1 base; unmatched junction nucleotides: 2. This CDR3 contains 14 residues. Germline CDR1 and CDR2: MGHRA and YSYEKL. The chain's CDR3 is CASSQGQFQETQYF. The CDR3 DNA follows: TGCGCCAGCAGCCAGGGACAGTTCCAAGAGACCCAGTACTTC.

The genes are TRBV18 and TRBJ2-7, with 11 bases lining up with TRBD1. Losses at the gene ends were 5 bases for V and 1 base for J; bases not matched to a gene: 4. Germline values: CDR1 KGHSH, CDR2 LQKENI. The CDR3 consists of 15 residues. CDR3 sequence (DNA): TGTGCCAGCTCATTCGGACAGGGGGCTTCCTACGAGCAGTACTTC. Protein sequence: CASSFGQGASYEQYF.

V usage is TRBV11-3 and J usage is TRBJ2-5; unclear D gene. Germline V gives CDR1 SGHNT, CDR2 YENEEA. V was cut by 1 base and J by 3 bases, with 9 bases left in between. The CDR3 runs to 14 residues. The CDR3 is CASSLGYGEETQYF. CDR3 DNA sequence: TGTGCCAGCAGCTTAGGGTACGGCGAAGAGACCCAGTACTTC.

The CDR3 is CASSFTGDEQFF. DNA for the CDR3: TGTGCCAGCAGCTTTACCGGTGACGAGCAGTTCTTC. V usage is TRBV7-9 and J usage is TRBJ2-1; D remains unclear. Trimming removed 3 bases at V and 10 bases at J, with 10 bases between. Germline loops: CDR1 SEHNR, CDR2 FQNEAQ (reference sequence). The CDR3 contains 12 residues.

The rearrangement uses TRBV7-3 and TRBJ1-1, with 9 bases aligning to TRBD1. The CDR3 is 15 amino acids. V was clipped by 4 bases and J by 7 bases; unmatched bases: 10. Looked up from germline, CDR1 is SGHTA and CDR2 is FQGTGA. CDR3 loop: CASSSTGGANGEAFF. CDR3 nucleotides: TGTGCCAGCAGCTCGACAGGGGGGGCAAACGGTGAAGCTTTCTTT.

The chain employs TRBV28 and TRBJ2-7; TRBD2 agrees at 15 bases. The ends lost 8 bases at V and 4 bases at J; junction bases unmatched: 6. From germline, CDR1 is MDHEN and CDR2 SYDVKM. The CDR3 loop spans 15 amino acids. The CDR3 coding sequence is TGTGCCAGCGCAAGGACTAGCGGGAGGGTATACGAGCAGTACTTC. Encoded protein: CASARTSGRVYEQYF.

This clone has only a few counts. The chain employs TRBV30 and TRBJ1-1; D is perhaps TRBD1 (5 bases). CDR3 length equals 11 residues. From germline, CDR1 is GTSNPN and CDR2 SVGIG (reference sequence). Deletions cut 6 bases from V and 7 bases from J, with 12 bases between. The CDR3 coding sequence is TGTGCCTGTCTAATGGGGCTTGAAGCTTTCTTT. This translates into CACLMGLEAFF.

This clone was observed at least ten times. The chain employs TRBV5-4 and TRBJ2-3, with TRBD2 identical over 10 bases. V trimming: 2 bases; J trimming: 4 bases; junction bases outside the gene matches: 4. The CDR3 runs to 15 residues. Germline V gives CDR1 SGHNT, CDR2 YYREEE (reference sequence). This chain's CDR3 is CASSLPAGGPDTQYF. For the CDR3, the DNA is TGTGCCAGCAGCTTACCAGCGGGAGGGCCAGATACGCAGTATTTT.

This sequence joins TRBV6-5 and TRBJ1-1; D is uncertain. Trimming took off 4 bases at V and 0 bases at J, with 9 bases between the two ends. The length of the CDR3 is 14 residues. Germline-derived CDR1 and CDR2 are MNHEY and SVGAGI. The CDR3 DNA sequence: TGTGCCAGCAGTTCCCAACAGATGAACACTGAAGCTTTCTTT. Protein product: CASSSQQMNTEAFF.

This clone was detected only a few times. V usage is TRBV14 and J usage is TRBJ1-1; possibly TRBD1 for D (6 bases). V was pared by 4 bases and J by 5 bases, with 14 bases between. The CDR3 extends over 14 amino acids. Germline CDR1 SGHDN, CDR2 FVKESK. This CDR3 is CASSLFRGVTEAFF. The DNA of the CDR3 is TGTGCCAGCAGCCTTTTCAGGGGCGTTACTGAAGCTTTCTTT.

In nucleotides, the CDR3 is TGTGCCAGTGCGGGACAGCTAATTAGCACAGATACGCAGTATTTT. Protein product: CASAGQLISTDTQYF. This rearrangement joins TRBV6-1 to TRBJ2-3; D is possibly TRBD1 (7 bases). The V gene's germline CDR1 is MNHNS and CDR2 SASEGT. V was trimmed by 9 bases and J by 0 bases, leaving 16 bases between them. The CDR3 consists of 15 residues.

This sequence joins TRBV30 and TRBJ2-7; perhaps TRBD1 as D (5 bases). V was pared by 2 bases and J by 4 bases, with 18 bases between. The germline gives CDR1 GTSNPN, CDR2 SVGIG (reference sequence). The CDR3 loop spans 15 amino acids. CDR3 nucleotides: TGTGCCTGGAGTCCCCGACAGTCTACCCCGTACGAGCAGTACTTC. Translating gives CAWSPRQSTPYEQYF. Supplemented by reference TRBV30 and TRBJ2-7, the full variable domain reads SQTIHQWPATLVQPVGSPLSLECTVEGTSNPNLYWYRQAAGRGLQLLFYSVGIGQISSEVPQNLSASRPQDRQFILSSKKLLLSDSGFYLCAWSPRQSTPYEQYFGPGTRLTVT.

This clone was detected once. This sequence joins TRBV9 and TRBJ2-1; D gene uncertain. Germline CDR1 SGDLS, CDR2 YYNGEE. V was trimmed by 0 bases and J by 3 bases, leaving 4 bases between them. There are 13 residues in the CDR3. The CDR3 sequence is CASSVGDYNEQFF. For the CDR3, the DNA is TGTGCCAGCAGCGTAGGAGACTACAATGAGCAGTTCTTC.